This T cell receptor (beta chain) was identified during a study of blood T cells in healthy people across ages. RNA extraction gave at least 5.5 micrograms of total RNA per sample. Combining a sample-barcoded 5' primer with a J-beta primer mix, a second PCR ran for about 7 to 11 cycles. TCRdb processed the 5' RACE reads anew with MiXCR; each CDR3 protein has one entry. The table shows 1.5 million to 2 million distinct CDR3 sequences, with roughly two fifths occurring only once. CDR3 length: 18 amino acids. Between the trimmed V and J ends, which lost 1 base and 1 base, there was a span of 17 bases. The germline V gene encodes CDR1 SGHTA and CDR2 FQGNSA.

Sample: blood. This TCR came from a human donor in good health. The V call is TRBV7-2, the J call TRBJ2-4; maybe TRBD2 (7 bases). CDR3 protein: CASSLGAGGRSAKNIQYF. The CDR3 coding sequence is TGTGCCAGCAGCTTAGGGGCCGGGGGGCGGTCGGCCAAAAACATTCAGTACTTC.